Listed here are 24 T cell receptor beta chains from one sample, sequenced in a study of blood T cell repertoires in COVID-19. TCRdb keeps only in-frame clones here, not all; method: immunoSEQ multiplex PCR. The sample lists roughly 120,000 clones, 70% to 75% occurring once. Sequenced: peripheral blood. These receptors all stem from a man aged 80 or over with COVID-19, enrolled during active disease.

The V call is TRBV6-6, the J call TRBJ2-1; D is perhaps TRBD2 (5 bases). The length of the CDR3 is 14 residues. Per germline, CDR1 MNHNY and CDR2 SVGAGI (reference sequence). V lost 5 bases, J lost 8 bases, and 16 bases lay in between. For the CDR3, the DNA is TGTGCCAGCAGTCTCCCCGGGGTGGGAGATGAGCAGTTCTTC. Residues: CASSLPGVGDEQFF.

V and J are TRBV5-4 and TRBJ1-4; D not resolved. The CDR3 sequence is 16 residues long. The V gene's germline CDR1 is SGHNT and CDR2 YYREEE (reference sequence). Trimming cost V 1 base and J 3 bases, with 13 bases left between them. The CDR3 loop reads CASSLFQEDANEKLFF. The CDR3 DNA follows: TGTGCCAGCAGCTTGTTCCAAGAGGATGCTAATGAAAAACTGTTTTTT.

This clone was counted a few times. The sample carries other DNA sequences with the same CDR3. The rearrangement joins TRBV11-3 to TRBJ2-2, with 8 positions matching TRBD1. CDR1 is SGHNT and CDR2 is YENEEA in the germline V gene. This CDR3 has 15 amino acids. With V trimmed by 5 bases and J by 1 base, 3 bases remained unmatched. CDR3 residues: CASSPGQGNTGELFF. CDR3 nucleotides: TGTGCCAGCAGCCCAGGACAGGGGAACACCGGGGAGCTGTTTTTT.

The V gene is TRBV2, the J gene TRBJ1-4; TRBD1 aligns across 8 bases. J gave up 8 bases and V 4 bases, and 3 bases lay outside the gene matches. Germline CDR1 and CDR2: SNHLY and FYNNEI. The length of the CDR3 is 13 residues. The DNA of the CDR3 is TGTGCCAGCAGTGTCAGGGGGCGAGAAAAACTGTTTTTT. It yields the protein CASSVRGREKLFF.

The rearrangement joins TRBV19 to TRBJ1-2, with no clear D. Deletions cut 5 bases from V and 2 bases from J, with 6 bases between. CDR1 and CDR2 from the germline V gene are LNHDA and SQIVND (reference sequence). The CDR3 runs to 12 residues. The CDR3 nucleotides are TGTGCCAGTAGTTACGGGAACTATGGCTACACCTTC. Protein: CASSYGNYGYTF.

This clone was recorded many times. J is TRBJ1-5 and V is TRBV28; no clear D. Looked up from germline, CDR1 is MDHEN and CDR2 is SYDVKM. Trimming removed 7 bases at V and 2 bases at J, with 15 bases between. The CDR3 is 15 amino acids. Written as DNA, the CDR3 is TGTGCCAGCACCTCTTCGGGAAAGGGCAATCAGCCCCAGCATTTT. This codes for CASTSSGKGNQPQHF. The complete variable domain, with remaining parts taken from reference TRBV28 and TRBJ1-5, reads DVKVTQSSRYLVKRTGEKVFLECVQDMDHENMFWYRQDPGLGLRLIYFSYDVKMKEKGDIPEGYSVSREKKERFSLILESASTNQTSMYLCASTSSGKGNQPQHFGDGTRLSIL.

V is TRBV5-1 and J is TRBJ1-2; possibly TRBD1 for D (6 bases). The V and J ends lost 2 bases and 8 bases respectively, with 19 bases between them. This CDR3 has 15 amino acids. CDR1 SGHRS and CDR2 YFSETQ come from the germline V gene. The CDR3 is CASSLAGDSRVGYTF. DNA for the CDR3: TGCGCCAGCAGCTTAGCAGGGGATTCACGGGTCGGCTACACCTTC.

This clone was observed a handful of times. The rearrangement uses TRBV4-1 and TRBJ1-3, with D possibly TRBD1 on 5 matching bases. There are 17 residues in the CDR3. V lost 0 bases and J 0 bases, leaving 12 bases between the germline ends. The germline V gene encodes CDR1 MGHRA and CDR2 YSYEKL. CDR3 DNA: TGCGCCAGCAGCCAAGAAGGGGTGGCCCCCTCTGGAAACACCATATATTTT. It translates to CASSQEGVAPSGNTIYF.

The chain uses TRBV5-1 and TRBJ2-1, with TRBD2 matching 14 bases. This CDR3 is built from 16 residues. The germline V gene has CDR1 SGHRS and CDR2 YFSETQ. The ends lost 5 bases at V and 8 bases at J; junction bases unmatched: 9. The CDR3 loop reads CASRLGLAGDYDEQFF. The DNA of the CDR3 is TGCGCCAGCAGACTGGGACTAGCGGGAGATTACGATGAGCAGTTCTTC. Full variable domain (remainder filled in from reference TRBV5-1 and TRBJ2-1): KAGVTQTPRYLIKTRGQQVTLSCSPISGHRSVSWYQQTPGQGLQFLFEYFSETQRNKGNFPGRFSGRQFSNSRSEMNVSTLELGDSALYLCASRLGLAGDYDEQFFGPGTRLTVL.

This chain joins TRBV15 and TRBJ1-6, with 8 nucleotides matching TRBD1. This CDR3 has 15 amino acids. Germline loops: CDR1 LNHNV, CDR2 YYDKDF (reference sequence). Trimming took 0 bases from V and 9 from J; bases not matched to a gene: 4. The chain's CDR3 is CATSRDPGGGSPLHF. The CDR3, as DNA: TGTGCCACCAGCAGAGATCCAGGGGGCGGTTCACCCCTCCACTTT.

This sequence joins TRBV18 and TRBJ2-1, with D hard to call. The CDR3 is made up of 15 amino acids. Trimming stripped 0 bases from V and 8 bases from J, with 14 bases between. Germline V gene data show CDR1 as KGHSH and CDR2 as LQKENI. The CDR3 is CASSPPARGAHEQFF. The CDR3 DNA reads TGTGCCAGCTCACCACCGGCAAGAGGAGCCCATGAGCAGTTCTTC. The full variable domain, in which reference TRBV18 and TRBJ2-1 provide the parts outside the CDR3, is NAGVMQNPRHLVRRRGQEARLRCSPMKGHSHVYWYRQLPEEGLKFMVYLQKENIIDESGMPKERFSAEFPKEGPSILRIQQVVRGDSAAYFCASSPPARGAHEQFFGPGTRLTVL.

The CDR3 loop reads CASRGARGLAGYTF. CDR3 DNA: TGTGCCAGCAGGGGGGCCAGGGGGCTTGCTGGCTACACCTTC. This chain connects TRBV6-1 to TRBJ1-2; the match to TRBD1 covers 8 bases. Germline CDR1 MNHNS, CDR2 SASEGT. The V segment lost 6 bases and the J segment 7 bases; nucleotides outside the gene matches: 10. CDR3 length equals 14 residues.

This sequence joins TRBV5-1 and TRBJ1-4; TRBD1 matches 11 bases. The CDR3 covers 15 residues. The V gene end was trimmed by 5 bases and the J gene end by 8 bases; junction bases not matched to a gene: 8. Germline-derived CDR1 and CDR2 are SGHRS and YFSETQ. CDR3 residues: CASSSGDRGNEKLFF. CDR3 DNA: TGCGCCAGCAGTAGTGGGGACAGGGGGAACGAAAAACTGTTTTTT. Filled out from reference TRBV5-1 and TRBJ1-4, the complete variable domain reads KAGVTQTPRYLIKTRGQQVTLSCSPISGHRSVSWYQQTPGQGLQFLFEYFSETQRNKGNFPGRFSGRQFSNSRSEMNVSTLELGDSALYLCASSSGDRGNEKLFFGSGTQLSVL.

This chain joins TRBV11-3 and TRBJ2-1; 8 nucleotides line up with TRBD1. The CDR3 sequence is 19 residues long. The germline V gene encodes CDR1 SGHNT and CDR2 YENEEA. With 3 bases clipped from V and 7 bases from J, the junction kept 20 bases outside the gene matches. The CDR3 region has the DNA TGTGCCAGCAGCTTCTCCTATAACGGACAGGGCGAAAATGGGAATGAGCAGTTCTTC. Amino acids: CASSFSYNGQGENGNEQFF.

V is TRBV2 and J is TRBJ1-2, with 12 bases identical to TRBD1. The CDR3 is 15 residues long. Trimming removed 6 bases from V and 3 bases from J; junction bases left unmatched: 5. Germline loops: CDR1 SNHLY, CDR2 FYNNEI. CDR3 amino acids: CASRPGQGAYYGYTF. In DNA, the CDR3 is TGTGCCAGCAGACCGGGACAGGGGGCTTACTATGGCTACACCTTC.

About this clone itself: Additional DNA sequences in this sample encode the identical CDR3. This sequence joins TRBV5-1 and TRBJ1-4; 11 bases fit TRBD1. Trimming took 2 bases from V and 7 from J; bases not matched to a gene: 1. The CDR3 length is 14 residues. From germline, CDR1 is SGHRS and CDR2 YFSETQ. The CDR3 bases are TGCGCCAGCAGCTTAGGGACAGGGGGTGAAAAACTGTTTTTT. Amino acid sequence: CASSLGTGGEKLFF.

This chain joins TRBV5-1 and TRBJ2-3; 9 positions match TRBD2. CDR3 length: 15 residues. V was pared by 4 bases and J by 2 bases, with 5 bases of the junction left unmatched. CDR1 and CDR2 (germline): SGHRS, YFSETQ. The CDR3 coding sequence is TGCGCCAGCAGCCAAGCGGGAGGACCCACAGATACGCAGTATTTT. It encodes CASSQAGGPTDTQYF. Full variable domain (missing parts from reference TRBV5-1 and TRBJ2-3): KAGVTQTPRYLIKTRGQQVTLSCSPISGHRSVSWYQQTPGQGLQFLFEYFSETQRNKGNFPGRFSGRQFSNSRSEMNVSTLELGDSALYLCASSQAGGPTDTQYFGPGTRLTVL.

The chain is built from TRBV19 and TRBJ2-7; possibly TRBD2 for D (5 bases). This CDR3 spans 16 amino acids. V gave up 7 bases and J gave up 2 bases, with 21 bases separating them. Germline values: CDR1 LNHDA, CDR2 SQIVND (reference sequence). For the CDR3, the DNA is TGTGCCAGTACTCTCACGCGAGATGCGGGTACCTACGAGCAGTACTTC. Its protein product is CASTLTRDAGTYEQYF.

This chain links TRBV6-6 with TRBJ2-7; 7 bases are shared with TRBD1. The CDR3 extends over 15 amino acids. CDR1 and CDR2 (germline): MNHNY, SVGAGI (reference sequence). Trimming cost V 5 bases and J 7 bases; bases outside gene matches: 14. Here the CDR3 DNA reads TGTGCCAGCAGTAACCGACAGGGAGCGTTGAGGGAGCAGTACTTC. Translating gives CASSNRQGALREQYF.

V and J are TRBV19 and TRBJ1-4; TRBD1 agrees at 7 bases. Losses at the gene ends were 5 bases for V and 1 base for J; bases not matched to a gene: 4. CDR3 length: 15 amino acids. Germline V gives CDR1 LNHDA, CDR2 SQIVND (reference sequence). The CDR3 nucleotides read TGTGCCAGTAGTTCACACAGGGGAACTAATGAAAAACTGTTTTTT. As protein: CASSSHRGTNEKLFF. The whole variable domain, remainder taken from reference TRBV19 and TRBJ1-4, is DGGITQSPKYLFRKEGQNVTLSCEQNLNHDAMYWYRQDPGQGLRLIYYSQIVNDFQKGDIAEGYSVSREKKESFPLTVTSAQKNPTAFYLCASSSHRGTNEKLFFGSGTQLSVL.

The V call is TRBV6-2 or TRBV6-3, the J call TRBJ2-3; 8 bases agree with TRBD2. Germline CDR1 MNHEY, CDR2 SVGEGT. With V trimmed by 2 bases and J by 2 bases, 15 bases remained unmatched. The CDR3 loop spans 19 amino acids. This chain's CDR3 is CASSYDPRLAGIFTDTQYF. DNA for the CDR3: TGTGCCAGCAGTTACGACCCGCGGCTAGCGGGTATTTTCACAGATACGCAGTATTTT.

The rearrangement links TRBV5-1 to TRBJ2-7, with 11 positions matching TRBD2. Per germline, CDR1 SGHRS and CDR2 YFSETQ. This CDR3 is built from 15 residues. Germline trimming cut 5 bases from V and 2 bases from J; bases unmatched to any gene: 6. CDR3: CASSYGTSGPYEQYF. The CDR3 DNA is TGCGCCAGCAGTTATGGGACTAGCGGTCCCTACGAGCAGTACTTC.

This rearrangement joins TRBV24-1 to TRBJ1-2; no clear D. V was pared by 4 bases and J by 8 bases, with 13 bases between. The germline V gene has CDR1 KGHDR and CDR2 SFDVKD. This CDR3 is built from 13 residues. Here the CDR3 DNA reads TGTGCCACCAGTGACCCCCTTAACTGGGGCTACACCTTC. Its translation: CATSDPLNWGYTF.

V is TRBV5-1 and J is TRBJ2-7, with D possibly matching TRBD2 (6 bases). This CDR3 has 16 amino acids. Trimming took 0 bases from V and 5 from J, leaving 18 bases between them. Germline V gene lookup returns CDR1 SGHRS and CDR2 YFSETQ. For the CDR3, the DNA is TGCGCCAGCAGCTTGGTCGACGGACGGGGACTCCACGAGCAGTACTTC. This encodes CASSLVDGRGLHEQYF.